This TCR beta chain was captured in a study of chemoradiotherapy in HPV16-positive cancers. Study information: Candidate HPV-specific T-cell clones and common TCR motifs came from functional assays in a couple of HPV16-positive patients. Study-wide points: Non-HPV-specific T cells did not expand in tumors during treatment, whereas candidate HPV-specific clones and E7-related motifs did. HPV-specific T cells were functionally defined from only a couple of HPV16-positive patients.

Samples were taken several times over chemoradiotherapy. The data were produced by immunoSEQ multiplex PCR, yet TCRdb's version contains in-frame clones alone and is incomplete. The sample has about 7,900 clones, 85% to 90% seen once; the top ten hold roughly 3.8%. This clone occurred a few times. Its specificity is unknown. The CDR3 is 15 residues long. V lost 3 bases and J 5 bases, leaving 16 bases between the germline ends. Germline V gene lookup returns CDR1 SNHLY and CDR2 FYNNEI. Sequenced material: blood, taken from a patient who underwent chemoradiotherapy. The receptor's source is a human donor with HPV-associated anogenital cancer. The rearrangement uses TRBV2 and TRBJ1-1; TRBD1 might be the D (6 bases). In nucleotides, the CDR3 is TGTGCCAGCAGTGACCTCGGACAGCTTGGAACTGAAGCTTTCTTT. As protein: CASSDLGQLGTEAFF.